This TCR beta chain was documented in a study of tumor-infiltrating lymphocytes in primary liver carcinoma. The researchers produced TCR beta cDNA from around 0.5 ug total RNA with a constant-region primer. Researchers made the TCR beta libraries by running three nested multiplex PCR rounds with slightly modified ARM-PCR. Rounds one and two of PCR, each of about 10 cycles, were primed with TRBV1-TRBV30 forward primers and a C-beta reverse primer. TCRdb re-analysed the multiplex PCR reads in MiXCR, keeping a single row per CDR3 protein. The profile covers 80,000 or so distinct CDR3 sequences, with roughly two thirds appearing a single time and roughly 15% taken by the ten largest. Study-wide results and caveats: Tumor-adjacent and tumor-blood pairs showed less overlap than tumor region pairs. Merely some 8-24% of top clones spanned all five tumor regions. A significantly higher top-250-clone fraction was recorded for tumors than for blood (p = 0.039).

Starting material for RNA and DNA co-extraction consisted of roughly 19-34 mg of unsorted bulk tissue. The germline gives CDR1 LGHNT, CDR2 FRNRAP. V dropped 3 bases and J dropped 0 bases, with 8 bases sitting between them. The length of the CDR3 is 14 residues. A word on this clonotype: What it recognizes is unknown. No conserved phenylalanine or tryptophan is present at the end of the CDR3, so a read error is the likely explanation.

The sequenced sample consisted of liver tumor tissue from sampling region 4. Subset here: tumor region T4, right-lateral pole. The origin of this receptor is a woman aged 60-75 years with primary liver carcinoma and hepatitis B virus infection. The chain has TRBV12-5 and TRBJ1-1; D ambiguous. DNA of the CDR3: TGTGCTAGTGGTTTCGGGAATATGAACACTGAAGCTTTCTCT. Residues: CASGFGNMNTEAFS.